This TCR beta chain was sequenced in a study of T cells after yellow fever vaccination. TCRdb re-called the 5' RACE reads through MiXCR, storing one row per CDR3 protein. This sample has 300,000 to 350,000 distinct CDR3 sequences; roughly 8.3% occur once, and the top ten carry 17%. The CDR3 is made up of 16 amino acids. V was cut by 3 bases and J by 2 bases, with 16 bases left in between. Germline V gene lookup returns CDR1 SGHTS and CDR2 YDEGEE. The chain couples TRBV5-8 to TRBJ2-3; perhaps TRBD1 as D (5 bases). The sample in question was PBMCs, obtained approximately 40 days after the first yellow fever vaccination. The source is a man younger than 35 who received the YFV17D yellow fever vaccine. For the CDR3, the DNA is TGTGCCAGCAGCTCTTCGGACCAGACAGTCACAGATACGCAGTATTTT. It encodes CASSSSDQTVTDTQYF.